In this sample, the clone carrying this T cell receptor beta chain turned up many times. Its antigen is not known. CD4+ naive, central memory, regulatory and stem cell-like memory cells were sorted via CD45RO/CCR7/CD25/CD127/CD95/CD27. The authors obtained over 98% purity in all sorted populations. The source of the sample is a study of beta chain features in type 1 diabetes. Study as a whole: There were approximately 100,000,000 sorted cells examined across all samples.

Study results and limitations: Any PCR bias toward short templates would affect both groups alike.

Reverse transcription of all isolated RNA meant that expressed TCRB transcripts were sequenced. Sequencing used immunoSEQ multiplex PCR; TCRdb keeps in-frame clones, though not all of them. The sample has about 220,000 clones; about a tenth are singletons. V was cut by 1 base and J by 6 bases, with 9 bases left in between. Germline V gives CDR1 LGHNA, CDR2 YSLEER. The CDR3 length is 13 residues. The receptor was derived from a man between 18 and 35 years old in good health. The V and J genes are TRBV4-3 and TRBJ2-5; D unclear. The sample taken for sequencing was central memory CD4+ T cells from blood. The CDR3 DNA sequence: TGCGCCAGCAGCCAAGCCACTGGAAAGACCCAGTACTTC. Translation gives CASSQATGKTQYF.